This record concerns one T cell receptor (beta chain) sequence. Its cognate antigen has yet to be identified. Per-base qualities were not stored, and no clone one base away is much larger. Sorted unstimulated T cells, along with proliferating T cells recovered from mixed lymphocyte reactions, underwent TCRbeta CDR3 sequencing. Fresh whole blood from some ten HLA-typed healthy donors was used as the source from which PBMCs were isolated. To map where alloreactive clones came from, unstimulated CD4+ non-regulatory T cells were FACS-sorted. V lost 5 bases and J lost 4 bases, and the count of bases not matched to a germline gene is 8. The CDR3 contains 15 residues, cysteine and phenylalanine counted. This entry keeps only the CDR3 DNA: 45 bases, framed from base 1. For CDR1 and CDR2, the germline V gene lists MNHEY and SVGAGI. The source of the sample is a study of siplizumab effects on memory and regulatory T cells (dated by TCRdb to between 2017 and 2020). Study-level background: The study looked at the effect of siplizumab, an anti-CD2 antibody, on alloreactive T-cell subsets in allogeneic mixed lymphocyte reactions made from human PBMCs.

Libraries were made using the immunoSEQ multiplex PCR assay. The deep sequencing platform assayed approximately 100,000 TCR templates per sample. Genomic DNA extracted from sorted T cells was used for TCRbeta CDR3 sequencing. Concerning the study's data processing: The R programming language was used for the clonal analysis of the TCRbeta CDR3 data. Alloreactive CD4+ and CD8+ clones were identified by comparing unstimulated samples to CFSE-low samples taken after the reaction. Regulatory or non-regulatory origin was assigned to alloreactive CD4+ clones by matching of sequences to sorted unstimulated Treg and non-Treg repertoires. The immuneACCESS repertoire file appears here via TCRdb, limited to in-frame rearrangements. These files lack a portion of the clones; in checked studies, under half of the deficit traces to unresolved V genes, and the cause of the others is not known. V, J and clone size were drawn from that table, and D and trimming were deduced from the DNA. Within this sample are about 97,000 clones, with around nine tenths of them counted one time only. Together, the top ten hold 12% of the sample.

The paper's findings and limits, for the study overall: Sequences below about 10^-5 frequency were poorly captured, so only a minor fraction of alloreactive clones could be mapped to unstimulated subsets. Roughly 80-97% of proliferating CD4+ or CD8+ clones could not be assigned a naive or memory phenotype. Unstimulated naive T cells appeared more diverse than memory T cells, and naive cells seemed to contribute substantially to the alloresponse. Whether proliferating Tregs from siplizumab cultures were suppressive was not functionally confirmed. Among mappable alloreactive CD4+ clones, an average Treg-derived fraction of about 69% was observed with siplizumab, compared with roughly 25% in control reactions. The cumulative frequency of alloreactive sequences traceable to unstimulated CD4+ memory T cells was significantly reduced by siplizumab.

Material: non-Treg CD4+ T cells sorted from blood. The cell subset or site label, as the study defines it: FACS-sorted unstimulated CD4+ non-regulatory T cells. The chain uses TRBV6-5 and TRBJ1-2; 9 middle bases align to TRBD1. The TCR was taken from a human donor in good health. The sequence in DNA is TGTGCCAGCAGTAGACCGGGACAGGGTGGCTATGGCTACACCTTC. The resulting protein is CASSRPGQGGYGYTF.